The sequence of this T cell receptor (beta chain) was determined in a study of blood T cell repertoires in COVID-19. Study at large: Researchers got acute and convalescent COVID-19 samples from the United States, Italy and Spain. In each case, the material was cDNA or gDNA derived from T cells, B-cell-depleted T cells, or PBMCs.

Assay used: immunoSEQ multiplex PCR; TCRdb lists only in-frame clones, some missing. The repertoire holds some 98,000 clones, with over 70% as singletons. The CDR3 extends over 15 amino acids. The germline gives CDR1 SEHNR, CDR2 FQNEAQ (reference sequence). V trimming: 6 bases; J trimming: 1 base; junction bases outside the gene matches: 5. This chain links TRBV7-9 with TRBJ2-3; 9 nucleotides align to TRBD2. The clonotype originates from a human donor in a cohort sampled during active COVID-19. The specimen sequenced was peripheral blood. CDR3 coding DNA: TGTGCCAGCAGAATAGCGGGAGCGGGCACAGATACGCAGTATTTT. Residues: CASRIAGAGTDTQYF.